Shown below are 22 T cell receptor beta chains from a single sample sequenced in a study of T-cell memory formation after mild COVID-19. TCRdb itself ran the 5' RACE reads through MiXCR, one entry per CDR3 protein. This sample has around 99,000 distinct CDR3 sequences, with 13% to 15% found just once. The source material was PBMCs or a T cell subset sorted from them (not recorded which). All receptors come from a man aged 18 to 29 who had mild COVID-19 (a few samples of this study predate the infection). Cell type and time point are not known.

The sample holds a few counts of this clonotype. The rearrangement links TRBV4-3 to TRBJ2-1; 12 nucleotides align to TRBD2. The CDR3 contains 18 residues. Germline V gene lookup returns CDR1 LGHNA and CDR2 YSLEER. Losses at the gene ends were 3 bases for V and 0 bases for J; bases not matched to a gene: 6. The CDR3 loop is CASSQGTSGWSSYNEQFF. CDR3 nucleotides: TGCGCCAGCAGCCAGGGGACTAGCGGGTGGAGCTCCTACAATGAGCAGTTCTTC.

J is TRBJ1-2 and V is TRBV12-3 or TRBV12-4; D ambiguous. The CDR3 totals 11 residues. Trimming cost V 10 bases and J 5 bases, with 11 bases left between them. CDR3: CAIPAEYGYTF. The CDR3 coding sequence is TGTGCCATTCCGGCCGAGTATGGCTACACCTTC.

This clonotype was detected many times. The V and J genes are TRBV5-6 and TRBJ2-3; D is uncertain. Germline CDR1 is SGHDT and CDR2 is YYEEEE. V was trimmed by 2 bases and J by 1 base, leaving 11 bases between them. CDR3 length: 15 amino acids. The CDR3 DNA sequence: TGTGCCAGCAGCTTTCAGTACCCGCGCACAGATACGCAGTATTTT. Protein sequence: CASSFQYPRTDTQYF.

This clonotype occurred many times. The V and J genes are TRBV20-1 and TRBJ2-1; D could derive from TRBD1 or TRBD2 (5 bases each). The germline V gene has CDR1 DFQATT and CDR2 SNEGSKA (reference sequence). The CDR3 has 15 residues. Trimming removed 5 bases at V and 0 bases at J, with 14 bases between. CDR3 sequence (DNA): TGCAGTGCTGGGGCGGAAGGGAGCTCCTACAATGAGCAGTTCTTC. Translation gives CSAGAEGSSYNEQFF.

V gene TRBV7-9 combines with J gene TRBJ2-7; D is perhaps TRBD2 (6 bases). Germline CDR1 is SEHNR and CDR2 is FQNEAQ (reference sequence). V gave up 5 bases and J gave up 0 bases, with 26 bases separating them. The CDR3 covers 19 residues. CDR3 bases: TGTGCCAGCAGCCCAATCCGACCCAAGGACGGGGGAAGCTCCTACGAGCAGTACGTC. This translates into CASSPIRPKDGGSSYEQYV.

This clonotype was found many times. V is TRBV6-2 or TRBV6-3 and J is TRBJ2-7; no reliable D call. CDR3 length: 13 amino acids. Germline loops: CDR1 MNHEY, CDR2 SVGEGT. The germline V and J ends were trimmed by 6 bases and 6 bases, with 15 bases remaining between them. DNA for the CDR3: TGTGCCAGCAGCCAGTCGTCGGGCGGCGAGCAGTACTTC. Translating gives CASSQSSGGEQYF.

The chain couples TRBV6-2 or TRBV6-3 to TRBJ1-5, with 11 positions matching TRBD1. The CDR3 sequence is 14 residues long. V lost 6 bases to trimming and J lost 4 bases; unmatched junction nucleotides: 2. The germline gives CDR1 MNHEY, CDR2 SVGEGT. CDR3 sequence: CASSRDRGNQPQHF. In nucleotides, the CDR3 is TGTGCCAGCAGCCGGGACAGGGGGAATCAGCCCCAGCATTTT.

CDR3 nucleotide sequence: TGTGCCAGCAGCTTAGCGAGGGGAGAGCAGTACTTC. Amino acid sequence: CASSLARGEQYF. The chain is built from TRBV7-8 and TRBJ2-7, with D perhaps given as TRBD1 or TRBD2 (5 bases each). CDR1 and CDR2 from the germline V gene are SGHVS and FQNEAQ. The CDR3 is 12 amino acids. V was shortened by 0 bases and J by 7 bases, with 7 bases between the two germline ends.

V is TRBV7-2 and J is TRBJ2-3; 7 nucleotides match TRBD1. The ends lost 2 bases at V and 2 bases at J; junction bases unmatched: 10. There are 17 residues in the CDR3. The V gene's germline CDR1 is SGHTA and CDR2 FQGNSA. The CDR3 spells CASSLKDGDRFTDTQYF. The CDR3 DNA reads as TGTGCCAGCAGCTTAAAAGACGGGGACAGATTCACAGATACGCAGTATTTT.

This clonotype was recorded many times. CDR3 region: CASSQDGATGESEQFF. In nucleotides, the CDR3 is TGCGCCAGCAGCCAAGATGGGGCGACAGGTGAGTCAGAGCAGTTCTTC. V is TRBV4-1 and J is TRBJ2-1; D possibly corresponds to TRBD1 (6 bases). Trimming removed 0 bases at V and 10 bases at J, with 19 bases between. CDR1 MGHRA and CDR2 YSYEKL come from the germline V gene. The length of the CDR3 is 16 residues.

This clonotype was recorded many times. This chain connects TRBV12-5 to TRBJ1-1, with TRBD1 matching over 9 bases. Germline CDR1 and CDR2: LGHNT and FRNRAP. With 6 bases clipped from V and 5 bases from J, the junction kept 7 bases outside the gene matches. This CDR3 has 14 amino acids. CDR3: CASGAGTGITEAFF. Written as DNA, the CDR3 is TGTGCTAGTGGAGCCGGGACAGGGATAACTGAAGCTTTCTTT. The whole variable domain, filled in from reference TRBV12-5 and TRBJ1-1, reads DARVTQTPRHKVTEMGQEVTMRCQPILGHNTVFWYRQTMMQGLELLAYFRNRAPLDDSGMPKDRFSAEMPDATLATLKIQPSEPRDSAVYFCASGAGTGITEAFFGQGTRLTVV.

This clonotype showed up just a few times. The genes are TRBV7-9 and TRBJ2-5; 9 bases fit TRBD1. The CDR3 is 16 residues long. V trimming: 1 base; J trimming: 5 bases; junction bases outside the gene matches: 8. CDR1 is SEHNR, CDR2 FQNEAQ, per germline (reference sequence). This chain's CDR3 is CASSLGGTGRSETQYF. DNA of the CDR3: TGTGCCAGCAGCTTAGGGGGGACAGGGAGGTCCGAGACCCAGTACTTC.

This clonotype appeared many times. The gene calls are TRBV4-1 and TRBJ2-3; TRBD1 matches at 7 bases. The germline V gene has CDR1 MGHRA and CDR2 YSYEKL. This CDR3 has 16 amino acids. V shed 1 base, J shed 6 bases, and the junction held 10 bases outside the gene matches. DNA for the CDR3: TGCGCCAGCAGCCAAGCCAACAAGGTCAGGGGGGATACGCAGTATTTT. It codes for CASSQANKVRGDTQYF.

This chain connects TRBV20-1 to TRBJ2-2, with D unclear. Looked up from germline, CDR1 is DFQATT and CDR2 is SNEGSKA (reference sequence). The CDR3 loop spans 11 amino acids. V was pared by 0 bases and J by 7 bases, with 3 bases between. CDR3 residues: CSARDGGELFF. The DNA for the CDR3 is TGCAGTGCTAGAGATGGCGGGGAGCTGTTTTTT.

This clonotype appeared a few times. V is TRBV12-3 or TRBV12-4 and J is TRBJ2-2; a weak D match, TRBD2 (5 bases). This CDR3 region has 13 residues. Trimming shortened V by 8 bases and J by 1 base, and 8 bases separated the two germline ends. The CDR3 loop is CASREGNTGELFF. CDR3 nucleotides: TGTGCCAGCCGAGAGGGGAACACCGGGGAGCTGTTTTTT.

This clonotype has more than one count but fewer than ten. The V and J genes are TRBV6-5 and TRBJ1-5, with 7 positions matching TRBD1. V lost 4 bases to trimming and J lost 7 bases; unmatched junction nucleotides: 1. Germline V gene lookup returns CDR1 MNHEY and CDR2 SVGAGI. This CDR3 comprises 12 residues. The CDR3 protein is CASSSGGQPQHF. The CDR3 nucleotides read TGTGCCAGCAGTTCAGGGGGACAGCCCCAGCATTTT.

The rearrangement links TRBV20-1 to TRBJ2-3; D unclear. The V gene's germline CDR1 is DFQATT and CDR2 SNEGSKA (reference sequence). The ends were cut back, 3 bases at V and 7 bases at J, with 11 bases in the middle. This CDR3 is built from 12 residues. CDR3 nucleotides: TGCAGTGCTAGTTATAACGGATATACGCAGTATTTT. This sequence encodes CSASYNGYTQYF.

This clonotype was detected only a few times. This chain uses TRBV5-6 with TRBJ2-5; D uncertain. The CDR3 sequence is 14 residues long. V shed 0 bases and J shed 2 bases, with 8 bases lying between them. The germline V gene has CDR1 SGHDT and CDR2 YYEEEE. CDR3 region: CASSLVSSQETQYF. CDR3 nucleotide sequence: TGTGCCAGCAGCTTGGTGTCTAGTCAAGAGACCCAGTACTTC.

The CDR3 spells CATSVLAGGRDTQYF. The CDR3 coding sequence is TGTGCCACCTCAGTACTAGCGGGGGGGCGCGATACGCAGTATTTT. The chain couples TRBV19 to TRBJ2-3, with 13 bases fitting TRBD2. Unmatched junction bases numbered 10, after V lost 10 bases and J lost 6 bases. This CDR3 region has 15 residues. The germline V gene has CDR1 LNHDA and CDR2 SQIVND (reference sequence).

The V call is TRBV7-9, the J call TRBJ2-2; maybe TRBD2 (6 bases). Germline loops: CDR1 SEHNR, CDR2 FQNEAQ (reference sequence). The V end was cut by 10 bases, the J end by 5 bases, with 14 bases between. The CDR3 has 13 residues. CDR3 protein: CATFRGKTGELFF. For the CDR3, the DNA is TGTGCCACCTTTCGGGGGAAAACCGGGGAGCTGTTTTTT. Full variable domain (rest looked up from reference TRBV7-9 and TRBJ2-2): DTGVSQNPRHKITKRGQNVTFRCDPISEHNRLYWYRQTLGQGPEFLTYFQNEAQLEKSRLLSDRFSAERPKGSFSTLEIQRTEQGDSAMYLCATFRGKTGELFFGEGSRLTVL.

V usage is TRBV19 and J usage is TRBJ1-1, with TRBD1 matching 7 bases. From germline, CDR1 is LNHDA and CDR2 SQIVND (reference sequence). Losses at the gene ends were 5 bases for V and 5 bases for J; bases not matched to a gene: 5. The CDR3 is 13 residues long. The DNA of the CDR3 is TGTGCCAGTAGTCCCACAGGGGAGACTGAAGCTTTCTTT. It is translated as CASSPTGETEAFF.

The table lists this clonotype with a few counts. The chain carries TRBV7-6 and TRBJ2-1; 9 nucleotides line up with TRBD1. The CDR3 loop spans 15 amino acids. The germline V gene has CDR1 SGHVS and CDR2 FNYEAQ. J was trimmed by 8 bases and V by 5 bases; bases with no gene match: 10. CDR3 DNA: TGTGCCAGCAGCGCGCGGGACAGGGTAGTCGATGAGCAGTTCTTC. This sequence encodes CASSARDRVVDEQFF.